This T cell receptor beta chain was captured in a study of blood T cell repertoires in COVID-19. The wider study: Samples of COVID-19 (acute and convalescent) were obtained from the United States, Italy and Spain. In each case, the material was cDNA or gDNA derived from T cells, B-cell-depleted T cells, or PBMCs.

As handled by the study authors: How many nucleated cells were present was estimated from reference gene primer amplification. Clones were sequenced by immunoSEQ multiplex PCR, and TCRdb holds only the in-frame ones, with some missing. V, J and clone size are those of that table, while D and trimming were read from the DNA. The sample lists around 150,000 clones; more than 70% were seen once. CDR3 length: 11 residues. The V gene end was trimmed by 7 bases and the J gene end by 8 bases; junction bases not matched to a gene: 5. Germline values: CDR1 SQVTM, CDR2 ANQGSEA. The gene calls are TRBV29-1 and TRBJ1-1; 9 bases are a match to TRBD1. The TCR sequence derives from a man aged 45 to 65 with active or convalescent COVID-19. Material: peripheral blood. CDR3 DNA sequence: TGCAGCGGGGGACAGGGATTGGAAGCTTTCTTT. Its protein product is CSGGQGLEAFF.